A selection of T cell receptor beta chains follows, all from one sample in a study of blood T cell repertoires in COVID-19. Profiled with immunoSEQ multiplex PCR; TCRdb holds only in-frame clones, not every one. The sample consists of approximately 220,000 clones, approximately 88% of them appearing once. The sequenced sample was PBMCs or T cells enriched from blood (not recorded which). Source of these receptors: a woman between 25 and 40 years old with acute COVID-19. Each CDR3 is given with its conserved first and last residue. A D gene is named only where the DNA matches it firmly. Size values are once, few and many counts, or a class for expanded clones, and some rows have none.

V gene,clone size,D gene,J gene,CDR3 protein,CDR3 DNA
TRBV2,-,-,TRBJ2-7,CASNYKATYEQYF,TGTGCCAGCAACTATAAGGCGACCTACGAGCAGTACTTC
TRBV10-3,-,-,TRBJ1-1,CAISESEGTEAFF,TGTGCCATCAGTGAGTCGGAGGGGACTGAAGCTTTCTTT
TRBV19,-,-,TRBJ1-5,CASSITGLSNQPQHF,TGTGCCAGTAGTATAACAGGGCTCAGCAATCAGCCCCAGCATTTT
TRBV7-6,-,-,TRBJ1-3,CASSLAGVGNTIYF,TGTGCCAGCAGCTTAGCAGGGGTCGGAAACACCATATATTTT
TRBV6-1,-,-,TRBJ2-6,CASSEFGGANVLTF,TGTGCCAGCAGTGAATTCGGTGGGGCCAACGTCCTGACTTTC
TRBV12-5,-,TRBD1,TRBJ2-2,CASGSWDRNPEGDTGELFF,TGTGCTAGTGGTTCGTGGGACAGGAACCCAGAGGGGGACACCGGGGAGCTGTTTTTT
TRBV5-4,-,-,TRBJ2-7,CASTGGAEQYF,TGTGCCAGCACTGGTGGGGCCGAGCAGTACTTC
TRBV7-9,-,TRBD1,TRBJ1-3,CASSPDREIYTIYF,TGTGCCAGCAGCCCTGACAGGGAGATATACACCATATATTTT
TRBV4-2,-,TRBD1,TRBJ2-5,CASSPAGQGDQETQYF,TGTGCCAGCAGCCCCGCGGGACAGGGGGACCAAGAGACCCAGTACTTC
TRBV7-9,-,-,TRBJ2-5,CASSLTPETQYF,TGTGCCAGCAGCCTAACTCCGGAGACCCAGTACTTC
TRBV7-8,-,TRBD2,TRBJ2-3,CASSLRLAGVDTQYF,TGTGCCAGCAGCTTGCGACTAGCGGGGGTAGATACGCAGTATTTT
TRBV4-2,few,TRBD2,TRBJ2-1,CASSPTSSGGVYNEQFF,TGTGCCAGCAGCCCTACATCTAGCGGGGGTGTATACAATGAGCAGTTCTTC
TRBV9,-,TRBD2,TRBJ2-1,CASSVQTSSHSYNEQFF,TGTGCCAGCAGCGTACAGACTAGCTCCCACTCCTACAATGAGCAGTTCTTC
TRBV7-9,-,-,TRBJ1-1,CASSDITTVNTEAFF,TGTGCCAGCAGCGACATTACGACGGTGAACACTGAAGCTTTCTTT
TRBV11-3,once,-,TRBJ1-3,CASSLEPGGNTIYF,TGTGCCAGCAGCTTGGAGCCAGGGGGAAACACCATATATTTT
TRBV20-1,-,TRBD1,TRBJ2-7,CSASYRDRVSYEQYF,TGCAGTGCTAGTTACCGGGACAGGGTGTCTTACGAGCAGTACTTC
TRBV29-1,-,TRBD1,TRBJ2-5,CSALLTGGGETQYF,TGCAGCGCCCTACTGACAGGGGGCGGTGAGACCCAGTACTTC